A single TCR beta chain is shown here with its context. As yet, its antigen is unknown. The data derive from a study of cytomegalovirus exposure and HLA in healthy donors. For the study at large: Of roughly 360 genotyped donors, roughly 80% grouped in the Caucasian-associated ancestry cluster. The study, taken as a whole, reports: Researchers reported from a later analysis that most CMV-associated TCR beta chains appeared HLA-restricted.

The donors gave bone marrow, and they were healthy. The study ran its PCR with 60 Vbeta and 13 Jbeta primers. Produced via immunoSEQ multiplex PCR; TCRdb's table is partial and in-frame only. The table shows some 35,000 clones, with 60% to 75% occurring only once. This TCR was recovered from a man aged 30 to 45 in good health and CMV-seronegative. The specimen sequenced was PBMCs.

CDR3 in amino acids: CASSHPKGDRVYNEQFF. In DNA form, the CDR3 reads TGTGCCAGCAGCCATCCTAAAGGGGACAGGGTCTACAATGAGCAGTTCTTC. This rearrangement joins TRBV4-2 to TRBJ2-1; the match to TRBD1 covers 9 bases. Germline values: CDR1 LGHNA, CDR2 YNFKEQ. The V gene end was trimmed by 3 bases and the J gene end by 3 bases; junction bases not matched to a gene: 9. This CDR3 region has 17 residues.